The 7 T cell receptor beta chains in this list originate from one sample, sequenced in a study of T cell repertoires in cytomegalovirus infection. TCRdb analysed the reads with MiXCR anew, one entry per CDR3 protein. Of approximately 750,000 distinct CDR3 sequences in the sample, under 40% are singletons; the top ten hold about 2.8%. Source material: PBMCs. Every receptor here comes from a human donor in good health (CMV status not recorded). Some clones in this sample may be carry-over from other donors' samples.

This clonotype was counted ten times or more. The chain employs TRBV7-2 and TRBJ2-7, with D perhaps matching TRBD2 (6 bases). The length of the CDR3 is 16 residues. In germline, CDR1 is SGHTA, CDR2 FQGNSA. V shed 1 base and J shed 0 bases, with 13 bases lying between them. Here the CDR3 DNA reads TGTGCCAGCAGCTTAGTGGGAGGAAGGATCTCCTACGAGCAGTACTTC. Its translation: CASSLVGGRISYEQYF.

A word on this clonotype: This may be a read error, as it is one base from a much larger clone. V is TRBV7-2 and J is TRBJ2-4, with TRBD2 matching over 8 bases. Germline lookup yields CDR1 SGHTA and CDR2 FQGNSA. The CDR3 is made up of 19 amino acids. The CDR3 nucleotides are TGTGCCAGCAGCCTCAGGCCGGGACTAGAAATTAGCGCCAAAAAAATTCAGTACTTC. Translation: CASSLRPGLEISAKKIQYF.

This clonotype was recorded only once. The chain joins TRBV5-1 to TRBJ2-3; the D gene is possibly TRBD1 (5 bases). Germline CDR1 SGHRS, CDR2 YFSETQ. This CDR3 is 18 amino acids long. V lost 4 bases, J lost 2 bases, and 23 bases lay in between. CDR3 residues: CASSPQGTPTKFTDTQYF. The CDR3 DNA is TGCGCCAGCAGCCCCCAGGGAACACCTACAAAGTTCACAGATACGCAGTATTTT.

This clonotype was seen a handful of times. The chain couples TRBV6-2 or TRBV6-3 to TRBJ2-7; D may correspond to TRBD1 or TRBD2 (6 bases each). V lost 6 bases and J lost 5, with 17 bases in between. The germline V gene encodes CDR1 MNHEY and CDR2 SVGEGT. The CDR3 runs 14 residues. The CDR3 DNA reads TGTGCCAGCAGAATCGGGGGCGGAGGGAACGAGCAGTACTTC. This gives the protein CASRIGGGGNEQYF.

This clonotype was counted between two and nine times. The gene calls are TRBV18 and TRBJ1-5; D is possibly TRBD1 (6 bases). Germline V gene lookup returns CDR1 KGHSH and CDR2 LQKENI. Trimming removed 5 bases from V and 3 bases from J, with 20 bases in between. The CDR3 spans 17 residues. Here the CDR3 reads CASSTYPGERVNQPQHF. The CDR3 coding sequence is TGTGCCAGCTCAACCTACCCAGGGGAGAGGGTCAATCAGCCCCAGCATTTT.

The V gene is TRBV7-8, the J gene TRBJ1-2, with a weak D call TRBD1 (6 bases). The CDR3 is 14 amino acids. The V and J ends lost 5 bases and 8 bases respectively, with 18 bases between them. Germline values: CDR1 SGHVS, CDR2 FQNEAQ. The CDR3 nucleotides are TGTGCCAGCAGCGTGCCACAGGGTTTAGGAGGCTACACCTTC. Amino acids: CASSVPQGLGGYTF.

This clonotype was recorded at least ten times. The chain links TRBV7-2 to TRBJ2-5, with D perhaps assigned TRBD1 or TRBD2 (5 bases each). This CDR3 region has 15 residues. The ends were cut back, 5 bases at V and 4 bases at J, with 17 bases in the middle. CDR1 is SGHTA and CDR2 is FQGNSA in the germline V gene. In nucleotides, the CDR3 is TGTGCCAGCAGCCGGGAAGTCCAGGGCCCAGAGACCCAGTACTTC. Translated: CASSREVQGPETQYF.